What follows are 11 T cell receptor beta chains derived from one specimen sequenced in a study of T cell changes during pregnancy in multiple sclerosis (dated by TCRdb to between 2018 and 2021). Library creation used the immunoSEQ multiplex PCR assay. The table was pulled from immuneACCESS by TCRdb, which kept in-frame rearrangements only. Such tables lose some clones; where checked, under half of the loss comes from unresolved V genes, and the rest has no known cause. In this sample the table shows tens of thousands of clones, about 90% of which occur a single time. The top ten clonotypes cover 4.8% of the sample. The sequenced sample was peripheral blood, obtained in the first trimester of pregnancy. The receptors were sampled from a female donor in good health, enrolled as a control in a pregnancy study.

The rearrangement links TRBV5-1 to TRBJ2-1; TRBD2 aligns across 8 bases. Germline V lookup: CDR1 SGHRS, CDR2 YFSETQ. The CDR3 is made up of 15 amino acids. Trimming at V came to 3 bases and at J to 3 bases, leaving 5 bases not matched to a gene. The chain's CDR3 is CASSWITSGYNEQFF. The CDR3 DNA follows: TGCGCCAGCAGCTGGATTACTAGCGGCTACAATGAGCAGTTCTTC.

The chain recombines TRBV7-2 with TRBJ1-2; 9 bases map to TRBD1. CDR3 length equals 15 residues. The J segment lost 9 bases and the V segment lost 3 bases, leaving 11 bases of the junction unmatched. Germline loops: CDR1 SGHTA, CDR2 FQGNSA. DNA for the CDR3: TGTGCCAGCAGCTTTGAGGGACAGGGTAGTGGTAGCTACACCTTC. As protein: CASSFEGQGSGSYTF. Combining the CDR3 with reference TRBV7-2 and TRBJ1-2 gives the whole variable domain GAGVSQSPSNKVTEKGKDVELRCDPISGHTALYWYRQSLGQGLEFLIYFQGNSAPDKSGLPSDRFSAERTGGSVSTLTIQRTQQEDSAVYLCASSFEGQGSGSYTFGSGTRLTVV.

The chain links TRBV9 to TRBJ1-3; D remains unclear. The CDR3 covers 15 residues. Looked up from germline, CDR1 is SGDLS and CDR2 is YYNGEE. Trimming cost V 3 bases and J 1 base, with 11 bases left between them. CDR3 nucleotides: TGTGCCAGCAGCGAGCGGGATTTGTCTGGAAACACCATATATTTT. Translation: CASSERDLSGNTIYF.

The chain recombines TRBV6-6 with TRBJ2-3, with 10 bases identical to TRBD2. Germline V gene data show CDR1 as MNHNY and CDR2 as SVGAGI (reference sequence). The CDR3 loop spans 14 amino acids. Losses at the gene ends were 5 bases for V and 3 bases for J; bases not matched to a gene: 2. The CDR3 region has the DNA TGTGCCAGCAGTGGAGCGGGAGGGACAGATACGCAGTATTTT. Its translation: CASSGAGGTDTQYF.

The V call is TRBV18, the J call TRBJ1-6; 10 nucleotides agree with TRBD1. Looked up from germline, CDR1 is KGHSH and CDR2 is LQKENI. The CDR3 totals 17 residues. Trimming cost V 1 base and J 10 bases; bases outside gene matches: 10. Here the CDR3 DNA reads TGTGCCAGCTCACCACAACCACCGGGACAGGGGCGGTCACCCCTCCACTTT. Protein: CASSPQPPGQGRSPLHF.

The J gene is TRBJ1-1, the V gene TRBV6-6, with unresolved D. The V and J ends lost 4 bases and 5 bases respectively, with 14 bases between them. This CDR3 spans 14 amino acids. Germline V CDR1 and CDR2: MNHNY, SVGAGI (reference sequence). In nucleotides, the CDR3 is TGTGCCAGCAGTTTTACAGAAACCCTAACTGAAGCTTTCTTT. Translating it yields CASSFTETLTEAFF.

The chain combines TRBV11-2 with TRBJ2-2; 7 bases are shared with TRBD1. V dropped 1 base and J dropped 5; count of bases not matched to a gene: 4. CDR1 and CDR2 (germline): SGHAT, FQNNGV. The length of the CDR3 is 15 residues. The CDR3 here is CASSLGQGDTGELFF. The CDR3 DNA reads as TGTGCCAGCAGCTTAGGACAGGGAGATACCGGGGAGCTGTTTTTT.

J is TRBJ1-4 and V is TRBV12-5; the D is unclear. The germline CDR1 and CDR2 sequences are LGHNT and FRNRAP. The length of the CDR3 is 16 residues. The ends were cut back, 1 base at V and 5 bases at J, with 14 bases in the middle. The CDR3 DNA follows: TGTGCTAGTGGTTTGGCTACCGAGAGCAACAATGAAAAACTGTTTTTT. It translates to CASGLATESNNEKLFF.

The chain's CDR3 is CASSLTGTFEETQYF. The CDR3 DNA follows: TGCGCCAGCAGCTTGACTGGGACATTTGAGGAGACCCAGTACTTC. The rearrangement links TRBV5-1 to TRBJ2-5; D is perhaps TRBD1 (6 bases). CDR1 SGHRS and CDR2 YFSETQ come from the germline V gene. This CDR3 region has 15 residues. V was cut by 1 base and J by 5 bases, with 15 bases left in between.

This rearrangement joins TRBV5-1 to TRBJ2-3, with TRBD2 as a possible D gene (5 bases). This CDR3 is 15 amino acids long. The V and J ends lost 0 bases and 5 bases respectively, with 13 bases between them. Germline V gene lookup returns CDR1 SGHRS and CDR2 YFSETQ. CDR3: CASSLANAAGDTQYF. In nucleotides, the CDR3 is TGCGCCAGCAGCTTGGCTAACGCGGCGGGAGATACGCAGTATTTT.

The chain is built from TRBV9 and TRBJ2-5; D call uncertain. CDR3 length: 15 amino acids. The germline V and J ends were trimmed by 3 bases and 3 bases, with 15 bases remaining between them. Germline V lookup: CDR1 SGDLS, CDR2 YYNGEE. CDR3 DNA: TGTGCCAGCAGCGCCGGCGTCGGCGGAAAAGAGACCCAGTACTTC. It codes for CASSAGVGGKETQYF.